This T cell receptor beta chain was captured in a study of T cells in localized non-small cell lung cancer. As concerns this clone: Its antigen is still unknown.

The repertoire was sequenced with immunoSEQ multiplex PCR; TCRdb's copy has only in-frame clones and lacks some. The sample lists nearly 25,000 clones, around 85% occurring once. The CDR3 covers 16 residues. Study conclusions and caveats: A median of around 60 clones ranked among the top 100 in tumor appeared in adjacent lung.

This clonotype was obtained from a male donor older than 55 with stage II squamous cell lung carcinoma. This rearrangement joins TRBV21-1 to TRBJ2-1. TRBV21-1 is recorded as a pseudogene. The sequences come from peripheral blood, collected before any cancer treatment. CDR3 in amino acids: CASTIKGDRTYNEQFF. The CDR3 DNA reads TGTGCCAGCACCATAAAGGGAGACAGAACCTACAATGAGCAGTTCTTC.